This is a list of T cell receptor beta chains from one sample in a study of cytomegalovirus exposure and HLA in healthy donors. The assay was immunoSEQ multiplex PCR, and TCRdb's table has in-frame clones only and misses some. The sample lists approximately 130,000 clones, more than 65% occurring once. Sequenced sample: PBMCs. The origin of the receptors is a woman aged 55-70 years in good health and CMV-seropositive. Each CDR3 is given with its conserved first and last residue. Fields, in order: clone size, V gene, D gene, J gene, CDR3 protein, CDR3 DNA. D genes are given only for firm matches. Clone size is shown for a subset of rows, as once, few, many or a class of expanded clone.

-	TRBV18	-	TRBJ2-1	CASSPPISPPGYNEQFF	TGTGCCAGCTCACCTCCCATAAGTCCACCCGGCTACAATGAGCAGTTCTTC
-	TRBV6-5	-	TRBJ1-2	CASSPRGVDYGYTF	TGTGCCAGCAGTCCCCGGGGGGTTGACTATGGCTACACCTTC
-	TRBV15	TRBD2	TRBJ2-3	CATSRVRGESDTQYF	TGTGCCACCAGCAGAGTTCGGGGGGAATCAGATACGCAGTATTTT
-	TRBV7-6	-	TRBJ2-5	CASSLSGLETQYF	TGTGCCAGCAGCTTATCAGGGTTAGAGACCCAGTACTTC
few	TRBV6-6	-	TRBJ1-5	CASTPGLVSNQPQHF	TGTGCCAGCACTCCGGGACTGGTTAGCAATCAGCCCCAGCATTTT
-	TRBV27	TRBD1	TRBJ2-5	CASSFGTGGLGEAQYF	TGTGCCAGCAGTTTCGGGACAGGGGGCTTAGGAGAGGCCCAGTACTTC
-	TRBV7-3	TRBD1	TRBJ2-3	CASSLVPSSGGDTQYF	TGTGCCAGCAGCTTAGTCCCTTCTTCAGGGGGAGATACGCAGTATTTT
-	TRBV5-6	TRBD1	TRBJ1-1	CASSLVQGITEAFF	TGTGCCAGCAGCTTGGTACAGGGGATCACTGAAGCTTTCTTT
-	TRBV5-4	-	TRBJ1-1	CASTRGEGLTEAFF	TGTGCCAGCACCCGCGGGGAGGGATTAACTGAAGCTTTCTTT
-	TRBV19	TRBD1	TRBJ2-5	CASRPGGQGVETQYF	TGTGCCAGTAGACCCGGAGGACAGGGGGTGGAGACCCAGTACTTC
-	TRBV5-4	TRBD1	TRBJ2-3	CASSGNRGGTDTQYF	TGTGCCAGCAGCGGAAACAGGGGAGGCACAGATACGCAGTATTTT
few	TRBV7-6	TRBD1	TRBJ2-7	CASSARTGKGYEQYF	TGTGCCAGCAGCGCCCGGACAGGGAAGGGCTACGAGCAGTACTTC
-	TRBV5-1	-	TRBJ1-5	CASSFLAAGKRQPQHF	TGCGCCAGCAGCTTCTTAGCCGCAGGGAAACGTCAGCCCCAGCATTTT
-	TRBV5-4	TRBD1	TRBJ1-2	CASSLGGTGEGYTF	TGTGCCAGCAGCTTGGGTGGGACAGGGGAAGGCTACACCTTC
-	TRBV7-8	-	TRBJ1-3	CASLPTGASGNTIYF	TGTGCCAGCCTACCGACAGGAGCCTCTGGAAACACCATATATTTT
-	TRBV10-1	TRBD1	TRBJ2-3	CASSDRGMMGGTIDTQYF	TGCGCCAGCTCGGACAGGGGTATGATGGGTGGTACAATTGATACGCAGTATTTT
-	TRBV19	-	TRBJ1-1	CASSIDDSKHTEAFF	TGTGCCAGTAGTATAGATGACAGTAAGCACACTGAAGCTTTCTTT
-	TRBV2	TRBD1	TRBJ1-3	CASSGQGATRNTIYF	TGTGCCAGCAGTGGACAGGGGGCTACGCGGAACACCATATATTTT
-	TRBV19	TRBD1	TRBJ1-2	CASSMGRGMINYGYTF	TGTGCCAGTAGTATGGGCAGGGGGATGATTAACTATGGCTACACCTTC
-	TRBV5-1	-	TRBJ2-7	CASSSGVITSYEQYF	TGCGCCAGCAGCTCCGGGGTAATCACCTCCTACGAGCAGTACTTC
-	TRBV7-2	TRBD2	TRBJ2-5	CASSLWRGVGETQYF	TGTGCCAGCAGCTTATGGCGGGGGGTGGGAGAGACCCAGTACTTC
-	TRBV11-2	TRBD1	TRBJ2-7	CASSYGTGLYEQYF	TGTGCCAGCAGTTACGGGACAGGGCTCTACGAGCAGTACTTC
-	TRBV19	-	TRBJ1-2	CASTRDRLYGYTF	TGTGCCAGTACCCGAGACAGACTCTATGGCTACACCTTC
once	TRBV11-3	TRBD2	TRBJ2-7	CASSFGTTFEQYF	TGTGCCAGCAGTTTCGGGACTACTTTCGAGCAGTACTTC
-	TRBV5-1	TRBD1	TRBJ1-4	CASSFGQATGEKLFF	TGCGCCAGCAGCTTCGGACAGGCCACCGGGGAAAAACTGTTTTTT
-	TRBV5-1	-	TRBJ1-5	CASATGGGGQPQHF	TGCGCCAGCGCGACGGGGGGGGGCGGTCAGCCCCAGCATTTT
once	TRBV5-1	TRBD1	TRBJ2-5	CASSLNRGQETQYF	TGCGCCAGCAGCTTAAACAGGGGCCAAGAGACCCAGTACTTC
-	TRBV7-3	-	TRBJ2-3	CASSDYGGSTDTQYF	TGTGCCAGCAGCGACTACGGGGGAAGCACAGATACGCAGTATTTT
-	TRBV11-1	-	TRBJ2-7	CASSLIPATVPVEQYF	TGTGCCAGCAGCTTAATACCCGCGACAGTTCCTGTCGAGCAGTACTTC
few	TRBV27	TRBD1	TRBJ2-3	CASSFNRGRTDTQYF	TGTGCCAGCAGTTTTAACAGGGGGCGCACAGATACGCAGTATTTT
-	TRBV5-1	TRBD1	TRBJ1-4	CASSRDRGEKLFF	TGCGCCAGCAGCCGGGACAGAGGAGAAAAACTGTTTTTT
-	TRBV4-1	-	TRBJ2-4	CASSQVGELAKNIQYF	TGCGCCAGCAGCCAAGTGGGAGAACTAGCCAAAAACATTCAGTACTTC
-	TRBV20-1	-	TRBJ1-2	CSRGGGYGYTF	TGCAGCCGTGGGGGCGGCTATGGCTACACCTTC
-	TRBV5-5	-	TRBJ1-6	CASSLTGPFGSPLHF	TGTGCCAGCAGCTTAACAGGGCCCTTCGGTTCACCCCTCCACTTT
-	TRBV6-5	TRBD2	TRBJ2-3	CASLRWGLSTDTQYF	TGTGCCAGCCTCCGGTGGGGACTAAGCACAGATACGCAGTATTTT
-	TRBV5-1	TRBD1	TRBJ1-1	CASSLGDRAGTIYCF	TGCGCCAGCAGCTTGGGGGACAGGGCCGGGACCATCTATTGTTTT
-	TRBV9	-	TRBJ1-4	CASSRGVLEKLFF	TGTGCCAGCAGCCGGGGGGTACTAGAAAAACTGTTTTTT
-	TRBV6-5	TRBD1	TRBJ1-2	CASSYSGTVSYGYTF	TGTGCCAGCAGTTACTCAGGGACAGTCTCCTATGGCTACACCTTC
-	TRBV6-5	-	TRBJ1-2	CASSYSLAGDYGYTF	TGTGCCAGCAGTTATTCCCTCGCGGGGGACTATGGCTACACCTTC
-	TRBV11-2	-	TRBJ2-5	CASSPHSGGQETQYF	TGTGCCAGCAGCCCCCATAGCGGAGGGCAAGAGACCCAGTACTTC
-	TRBV11-2	TRBD2	TRBJ2-5	CASSHNAAGEETQYF	TGTGCCAGCAGCCATAACGCAGCGGGGGAGGAGACCCAGTACTTC
-	TRBV19	TRBD1	TRBJ2-3	CASSIDRRPKTGDTDTQYF	TGTGCCAGTAGTATAGATCGACGCCCTAAGACAGGGGATACAGATACGCAGTATTTT
-	TRBV10-1	-	TRBJ2-1	CASSGPEESNEQFF	TGCGCCAGCAGTGGACCGGAGGAGAGCAATGAGCAGTTCTTC
-	TRBV28	-	TRBJ1-1	CASTPRGIEAFF	TGTGCCAGCACCCCCAGAGGCATTGAAGCTTTCTTT
-	TRBV14	-	TRBJ1-2	CASSPPVRGYTF	TGTGCCAGCAGCCCCCCGGTGCGTGGCTACACCTTC
-	TRBV28	-	TRBJ1-5	CASNTDSGDQPQHF	TGTGCCAGCAATACTGACTCGGGGGATCAGCCCCAGCATTTT
-	TRBV27	TRBD1	TRBJ1-2	CASSIGQGAIYGYTF	TGTGCCAGCAGTATCGGACAGGGGGCTATCTATGGCTACACCTTC
-	TRBV2	-	TRBJ2-7	CASSESQVPPYEQYF	TGTGCCAGCAGTGAATCCCAGGTACCCCCCTACGAGCAGTACTTC
-	TRBV5-1	-	TRBJ2-7	CASRRQGGETRYEQYF	TGCGCCAGCAGACGGCAGGGGGGCGAAACCCGATACGAGCAGTACTTC
-	TRBV27	-	TRBJ2-7	CASSPPGPTYEQYF	TGTGCCAGCAGTCCCCCAGGGCCGACCTACGAGCAGTACTTC
-	TRBV7-3	-	TRBJ2-7	CASSLPGEGLAPYEQYF	TGTGCCAGCAGCTTGCCCGGGGAAGGGCTAGCTCCCTACGAGCAGTACTTC
-	TRBV4-1	TRBD1	TRBJ2-7	CASSQDPLTGTAIYEQYF	TGCGCCAGCAGCCAAGATCCACTCACCGGGACAGCGATCTACGAGCAGTACTTC
-	TRBV18	-	TRBJ2-3	CASSPRTGQEDTQYF	TGTGCCAGCTCACCACGCACAGGGCAGGAAGATACGCAGTATTTT
once	TRBV11-2	TRBD1	TRBJ1-1	CASSRTGARAFF	TGTGCCAGCAGCAGAACAGGGGCGAGGGCTTTCTTT
-	TRBV6-6	TRBD1	TRBJ2-7	CASSYEGQSIYEQYF	TGTGCCAGCAGTTACGAGGGACAGAGTATCTACGAGCAGTACTTC
-	TRBV7-2	-	TRBJ1-6	CASSLGGPGSYNSPLHF	TGTGCCAGCAGCTTAGGGGGGCCCGGCTCCTATAATTCACCCCTCCACTTT
-	TRBV5-5	-	TRBJ1-4	CASSPRVIANEKLFF	TGTGCCAGCAGCCCCCGGGTTATTGCTAATGAAAAACTGTTTTTT